The 10 T cell receptor beta chains presented below share a single source sample, sequenced in a study of cytomegalovirus exposure and HLA in healthy donors. The primer mix had 60 Vbeta and 13 Jbeta primers. Produced via immunoSEQ multiplex PCR; TCRdb's table is partial and in-frame only. The sample contains roughly 150,000 clones, about 77% of which appear only once. The sequenced sample was PBMCs. These receptors came from a man aged 18 to 30 in good health and CMV-seropositive.

J is TRBJ2-1 and V is TRBV7-9, with D maybe TRBD2 (6 bases). The CDR3 is made up of 15 amino acids. Trimming removed 4 bases from V and 4 bases from J, with 14 bases in between. Per germline, CDR1 SEHNR and CDR2 FQNEAQ (reference sequence). In DNA form, the CDR3 reads TGTGCCAGCAGCTCGTTAGCGGCCCTATACAATGAGCAGTTCTTC. Protein sequence: CASSSLAALYNEQFF.

This clone was counted between two and nine times. The CDR3 sequence: CASSYSRGGNEKLFF. DNA of the CDR3: TGTGCCAGCAGTTACTCACGTGGGGGGAATGAAAAACTGTTTTTT. V and J are TRBV6-5 and TRBJ1-4; a weak D match, TRBD1 (5 bases). The CDR3 consists of 15 residues. V was shortened by 0 bases and J by 5 bases, with 10 bases between the two germline ends. Germline V gene data show CDR1 as MNHEY and CDR2 as SVGAGI.

In this sample, this clone turned up once. This sequence joins TRBV7-6 and TRBJ2-1, with 8 bases lining up with TRBD2. Germline CDR1 and CDR2: SGHVS and FNYEAQ. Unmatched junction bases numbered 2, after V lost 1 base and J lost 0 bases. The CDR3 sequence is 16 residues long. The CDR3 DNA follows: TGTGCCAGCAGCTTAGATACTAGCGGCTCCTACAATGAGCAGTTCTTC. Translation: CASSLDTSGSYNEQFF.

The chain is built from TRBV6-1 and TRBJ2-7; TRBD2 matches 8 bases. V lost 7 bases, J lost 0 bases, and 8 bases stayed unmatched. CDR3 length: 15 amino acids. Germline V gene lookup returns CDR1 MNHNS and CDR2 SASEGT. The CDR3 here is CASNKLAATSYEQYF. DNA of the CDR3: TGTGCCAGCAACAAACTAGCGGCTACCTCCTACGAGCAGTACTTC.

The sample holds one count of this clone. The CDR3, as DNA: TGTGCCAGCAGTGAAAGCCCGAGCTATGGCTACACCTTC. Translation gives CASSESPSYGYTF. The chain recombines TRBV6-1 with TRBJ1-2; D is undetermined. Germline V gene lookup returns CDR1 MNHNS and CDR2 SASEGT. Trimming took off 2 bases at V and 4 bases at J, with 8 bases between the two ends. The CDR3 is made up of 13 amino acids.

V is TRBV6-6 and J is TRBJ1-4; maybe TRBD1 (5 bases). Germline V CDR1 and CDR2: MNHNY, SVGAGI (reference sequence). This CDR3 contains 15 residues. V was pared by 0 bases and J by 6 bases, with 11 bases between. In nucleotides, the CDR3 is TGTGCCAGCAGTTACTCGAGCAGGGAGGATGAAAAACTGTTTTTT. Its protein is CASSYSSREDEKLFF.

The chain uses TRBV7-6 and TRBJ1-1, with TRBD1 as a possible D gene (5 bases). Trimming pared 4 bases from V and 11 bases from J, leaving 14 bases between. Germline CDR1 SGHVS, CDR2 FNYEAQ. This CDR3 spans 12 amino acids. CDR3 DNA: TGTGCCAGCAGCTCGTGGGGGGTAGGCGCTTTCTTT. Amino acids: CASSSWGVGAFF. Variable domain in full (rest from reference TRBV7-6 and TRBJ1-1): GAGVSQSPRYKVTKRGQDVALRCDPISGHVSLYWYRQALGQGPEFLTYFNYEAQQDKSGLPNDRFSAERPEGSISTLTIQRTEQRDSAMYRCASSSWGVGAFFGQGTRLTVV.

The rearrangement links TRBV10-3 to TRBJ2-7, with 8 bases aligning to TRBD1. Germline lookup yields CDR1 ENHRY and CDR2 SYGVKD. This CDR3 is built from 15 residues. V lost 4 bases to trimming and J lost 3 bases; unmatched junction nucleotides: 8. The CDR3 sequence: CAISADREMDYEQYF. The CDR3 region has the DNA TGTGCCATCAGTGCGGACAGGGAGATGGACTACGAGCAGTACTTC.

The CDR3 bases are TGTGCCAGCAGCGTAGAACAGGGCTGGGCCAACGTCCTGACTTTC. Protein product: CASSVEQGWANVLTF. The rearrangement uses TRBV9 and TRBJ2-6, with D tentatively TRBD1 (6 bases). Deletions cut 0 bases from V and 5 bases from J, with 9 bases between. The CDR3 length is 15 residues. The germline gives CDR1 SGDLS, CDR2 YYNGEE.

The chain employs TRBV29-1 and TRBJ2-1; TRBD1 aligns across 11 bases. After removal of 6 bases from V and 5 bases from J, the junction contained 6 bases not matched to a gene. The germline gives CDR1 SQVTM, CDR2 ANQGSEA. The length of the CDR3 is 14 residues. CDR3 nucleotide sequence: TGCAGCGTGAGGGACAGGGGGTTCGACAATGAGCAGTTCTTC. This gives the protein CSVRDRGFDNEQFF.